This T cell receptor beta chain is from a study of blood T cell repertoires in COVID-19. About the study: The study drew acute and convalescent COVID-19 samples from the United States, Italy and Spain. PBMCs, B-cell-depleted T cells, or T cells were the source of the cDNA or gDNA that made up the material.

The CDR3 runs 14 residues. In germline, CDR1 is MDHEN, CDR2 SYDVKM. With V trimmed by 6 bases and J by 2 bases, 5 bases remained unmatched. Clones were sequenced by immunoSEQ multiplex PCR, and TCRdb holds only the in-frame ones, with some missing. The data hold some 83,000 clones, with approximately 82% observed a single time. The rearrangement uses TRBV28 and TRBJ1-2; 8 positions agree with TRBD1. This clonotype originated in a human donor in a cohort sampled during active COVID-19. Source material: peripheral blood. The CDR3 DNA is TGTGCCAGCAGCTACGGACAGGGAAACTATGGCTACACCTTC. Amino acids: CASSYGQGNYGYTF.